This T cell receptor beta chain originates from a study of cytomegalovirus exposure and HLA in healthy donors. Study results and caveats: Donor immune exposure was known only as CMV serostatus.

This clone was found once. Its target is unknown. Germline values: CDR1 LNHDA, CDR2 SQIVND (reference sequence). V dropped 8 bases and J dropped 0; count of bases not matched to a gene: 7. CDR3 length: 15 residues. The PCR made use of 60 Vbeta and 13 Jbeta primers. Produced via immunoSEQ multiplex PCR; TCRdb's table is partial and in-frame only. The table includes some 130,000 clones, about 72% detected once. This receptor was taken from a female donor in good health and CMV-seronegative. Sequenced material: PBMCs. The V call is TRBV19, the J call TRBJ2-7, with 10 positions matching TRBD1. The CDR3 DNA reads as TGTGCCAGTTGCCCGGGGACAGGGGTCTCCTACGAGCAGTACTTC. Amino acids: CASCPGTGVSYEQYF.